The 13 T cell receptor beta chains listed next were all sequenced from one sample in a study of OX40 agonist ivuxolimab in advanced cancers. TCRdb's copy holds only in-frame clones and misses some; the assay was immunoSEQ multiplex PCR. The sample lists over 65,000 clones; roughly 84% were seen once. The source material was CD4+ or CD8+ T cells sorted from blood, sampled in a trial of the OX40 agonist ivuxolimab. The source is an adult with an advanced solid tumor such as melanoma, head and neck, liver or kidney cancer.

This chain connects TRBV2 to TRBJ2-5; 8 positions match TRBD2. Germline CDR1 is SNHLY and CDR2 is FYNNEI. V trimming: 1 base; J trimming: 8 bases; junction bases outside the gene matches: 6. This CDR3 has 14 residues. The CDR3, as DNA: TGTGCCAGCAGTGAAGAGGTTAGCGGGGAAACCCAGTACTTC. As protein: CASSEEVSGETQYF.

This clone was observed a single time. The rearrangement links TRBV5-1 to TRBJ2-1; 11 positions agree with TRBD2. CDR1 SGHRS and CDR2 YFSETQ come from the germline V gene. The V segment lost 4 bases and the J segment 4 bases; nucleotides outside the gene matches: 7. There are 16 residues in the CDR3. This CDR3 reads CASSAGTSGQYNEQFF. The CDR3 region has the DNA TGCGCCAGCAGCGCCGGGACTAGCGGACAGTACAATGAGCAGTTCTTC. The full variable domain, in which reference TRBV5-1 and TRBJ2-1 provide the parts outside the CDR3, is KAGVTQTPRYLIKTRGQQVTLSCSPISGHRSVSWYQQTPGQGLQFLFEYFSETQRNKGNFPGRFSGRQFSNSRSEMNVSTLELGDSALYLCASSAGTSGQYNEQFFGPGTRLTVL.

This clone was found a few times. This chain links TRBV30 with TRBJ2-2, with 8 bases that match TRBD2. The V gene's germline CDR1 is GTSNPN and CDR2 SVGIG (reference sequence). The J segment lost 6 bases and the V segment lost 3 bases, leaving 9 bases of the junction unmatched. The CDR3 spans 15 residues. The CDR3 nucleotides read TGTGCCTGGAGGGTCAGCGGGGGAATCGCCGGGGAGCTGTTTTTT. Translation gives CAWRVSGGIAGELFF.

CDR3 protein: CATSLRADRGHYEQYF. CDR3 coding DNA: TGTGCCACCAGCTTGAGGGCAGACAGGGGCCACTACGAGCAGTACTTC. J is TRBJ2-7 and V is TRBV15; 8 nucleotides line up with TRBD1. With 5 bases clipped from V and 3 bases from J, the junction kept 12 bases outside the gene matches. CDR3 length: 16 amino acids. CDR1 and CDR2 (germline): LNHNV, YYDKDF (reference sequence).

The rearrangement joins TRBV19 to TRBJ2-6, with D perhaps matching TRBD2 (5 bases). Germline V lookup: CDR1 LNHDA, CDR2 SQIVND (reference sequence). The germline V and J ends were trimmed by 4 bases and 0 bases, with 7 bases remaining between them. This CDR3 has 15 residues. In DNA, the CDR3 is TGTGCCAGTAGTAAACGGGACTCTGGGGCCAACGTCCTGACTTTC. Encoded protein: CASSKRDSGANVLTF. Drawing the rest from reference TRBV19 and TRBJ2-6, the complete variable domain is DGGITQSPKYLFRKEGQNVTLSCEQNLNHDAMYWYRQDPGQGLRLIYYSQIVNDFQKGDIAEGYSVSREKKESFPLTVTSAQKNPTAFYLCASSKRDSGANVLTFGAGSRLTVL.

This clone rates as medium-sized. This chain links TRBV30 with TRBJ1-4, with 8 bases matching TRBD1. The length of the CDR3 is 15 residues. V lost 1 base to trimming and J lost 5 bases; unmatched junction nucleotides: 6. CDR1 and CDR2 from the germline V gene are GTSNPN and SVGIG (reference sequence). Here the CDR3 reads CAWSERTGRNEKLFF. In DNA form, the CDR3 reads TGTGCCTGGAGTGAGCGGACAGGGAGGAATGAAAAACTGTTTTTT.

CDR3 region: CASSSGLAAADTQYF. In DNA, the CDR3 is TGTGCCAGCAGTTCGGGACTAGCGGCCGCAGATACGCAGTATTTT. V is TRBV27 and J is TRBJ2-3; 11 bases match TRBD2. The CDR3 covers 15 residues. The junction had 4 bases not matched to a gene; V was cut back by 4 bases and J by 4 bases. CDR1 is MNHEY, CDR2 SMNVEV, per germline (reference sequence).

CDR3 in DNA: TGCGCCAGCAGCCATATAAGGGACACTGAAGCTTTCTTT. It yields the protein CASSHIRDTEAFF. This sequence joins TRBV5-1 and TRBJ1-1; D call uncertain. The V end lost 4 bases, the J end lost 3 bases, and 10 bases lay between the germline ends. Germline V CDR1 and CDR2: SGHRS, YFSETQ. The CDR3 is 13 residues long. Using reference TRBV5-1 and TRBJ1-1 for the parts outside the CDR3, the full variable domain is KAGVTQTPRYLIKTRGQQVTLSCSPISGHRSVSWYQQTPGQGLQFLFEYFSETQRNKGNFPGRFSGRQFSNSRSEMNVSTLELGDSALYLCASSHIRDTEAFFGQGTRLTVV.

V gene TRBV7-8 combines with J gene TRBJ1-2, with 7 bases that match TRBD1. The germline V gene has CDR1 SGHVS and CDR2 FQNEAQ. CDR3 length: 14 amino acids. The ends lost 3 bases at V and 4 bases at J; junction bases unmatched: 5. As DNA, the CDR3 is TGTGCCAGCAGCTTGGGACAGTCCTCCTATGGCTACACCTTC. Translation: CASSLGQSSYGYTF. Combining the CDR3 with reference TRBV7-8 and TRBJ1-2 gives the whole variable domain GAGVSQSPRYKVAKRGQDVALRCDPISGHVSLFWYQQALGQGPEFLTYFQNEAQLDKSGLPSDRFFAERPEGSVSTLKIQRTQQEDSAVYLCASSLGQSSYGYTFGSGTRLTVV.

The gene calls are TRBV11-2 and TRBJ2-3, with a weak D call TRBD1 (5 bases). V lost 3 bases and J lost 2, with 12 bases in between. CDR1 is SGHAT, CDR2 FQNNGV, per germline. The CDR3 extends over 15 amino acids. The CDR3 coding sequence is TGTGCCAGCAGCTTGCGGACAACCCTCACAGATACGCAGTATTTT. Protein product: CASSLRTTLTDTQYF.

The chain links TRBV30 to TRBJ1-3, with D maybe TRBD1 (6 bases). Between the trimmed V and J ends, which lost 4 bases and 4 bases, there was a span of 14 bases. This CDR3 is 14 amino acids long. The germline V gene has CDR1 GTSNPN and CDR2 SVGIG (reference sequence). This CDR3 reads CAWNTGRLGNTIYF. CDR3 sequence (DNA): TGTGCCTGGAATACAGGGAGGTTGGGAAACACCATATATTTT.

The chain uses TRBV21-1 and TRBJ2-4; TRBD1, the table's D call, was not compared with the DNA. TRBV21-1 represents a pseudogene. The CDR3 extends over 19 amino acids. CDR3 sequence: CASSTPPMDRERAKNIQYF. The CDR3, as DNA: TGTGCCAGCAGCACCCCCCCGATGGACAGGGAGAGGGCCAAAAACATTCAGTACTTC.

V and J are TRBV7-9 and TRBJ2-7, with D unresolved. V was cut by 0 bases and J by 2 bases, with 2 bases left in between. Germline V gene lookup returns CDR1 SEHNR and CDR2 FQNEAQ (reference sequence). CDR3 size: 12 residues. CDR3 residues: CASSLAAYEQYF. The CDR3 coding sequence is TGTGCCAGCAGCTTAGCGGCCTACGAGCAGTACTTC.